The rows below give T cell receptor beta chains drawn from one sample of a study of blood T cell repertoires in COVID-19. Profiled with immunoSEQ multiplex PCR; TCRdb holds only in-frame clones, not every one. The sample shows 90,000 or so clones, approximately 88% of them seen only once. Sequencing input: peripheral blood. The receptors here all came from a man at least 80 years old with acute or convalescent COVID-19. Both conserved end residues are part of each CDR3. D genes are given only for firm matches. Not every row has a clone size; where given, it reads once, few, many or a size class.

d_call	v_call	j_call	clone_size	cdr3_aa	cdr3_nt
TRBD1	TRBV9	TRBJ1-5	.	CASSLQGANNQPQHF	TGTGCCAGCAGTCTCCAGGGGGCTAACAATCAGCCCCAGCATTTT
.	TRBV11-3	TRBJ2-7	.	CASSYRGYEQYF	TGTGCCAGCAGCTATAGGGGTTACGAGCAGTACTTC
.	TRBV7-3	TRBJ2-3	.	CASSFNTDTQYF	TGTGCCAGCAGCTTTAACACAGATACGCAGTATTTT
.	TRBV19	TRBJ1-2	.	CASSVQGLNYGYTF	TGTGCCAGTAGTGTCCAGGGGCTTAACTATGGCTACACCTTC
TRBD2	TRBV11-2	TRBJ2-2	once	CASIPGRWNTGELFF	TGTGCCAGCATCCCCGGGAGGTGGAACACCGGGGAGCTGTTTTTT
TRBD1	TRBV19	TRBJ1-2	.	CASSVGQEIGGYTF	TGTGCCAGTAGTGTCGGACAGGAGATTGGGGGCTACACCTTC
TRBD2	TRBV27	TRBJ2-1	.	CASSPPLAGVYHEQFF	TGTGCCAGCAGTCCACCTCTAGCGGGAGTCTACCATGAGCAGTTCTTC
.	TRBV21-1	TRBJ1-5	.	CASSNKDMAGDYYSNQPQHF	TGTGCCAGCAGCAATAAAGATATGGCCGGGGACTACTATAGCAATCAGCCCCAGCATTTT
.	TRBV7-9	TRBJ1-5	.	CASSSSMAGQPQHF	TGTGCCAGCAGCTCCAGCATGGCGGGGCAGCCCCAGCATTTT
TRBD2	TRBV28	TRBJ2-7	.	CASSPTSGSTYEQYF	TGTGCCAGCAGCCCTACTAGCGGTAGTACCTACGAGCAGTACTTC
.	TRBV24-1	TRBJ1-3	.	CATSPIKRTADGNTIYF	TGTGCCACCAGCCCGATAAAGAGGACAGCTGATGGAAACACCATATATTTT
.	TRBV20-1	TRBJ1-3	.	CSTGSGNTIYF	TGCAGTACCGGGTCTGGAAACACCATATATTTT
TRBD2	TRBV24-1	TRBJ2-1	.	CATSEKRTSGRYNEQFF	TGTGCCACCAGTGAAAAGCGGACTAGCGGGAGATATAATGAGCAGTTCTTC
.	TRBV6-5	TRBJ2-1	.	CASRAVYLNNEQFF	TGTGCCAGCAGGGCGGTCTATCTAAACAATGAGCAGTTCTTC
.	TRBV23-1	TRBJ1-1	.	CASSHPTPGRGSNTEAFF	TGCGCCAGCAGTCACCCAACCCCCGGGCGGGGATCGAACACTGAAGCTTTCTTT
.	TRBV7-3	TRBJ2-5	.	CASTGGVGETQYF	TGTGCCAGCACAGGCGGGGTGGGGGAGACCCAGTACTTC
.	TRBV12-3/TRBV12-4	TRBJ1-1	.	CASRYTDAEAFF	TGTGCCAGCAGATATACAGACGCTGAAGCTTTCTTT
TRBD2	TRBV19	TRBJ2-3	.	CASKGLAGGGVGDTQYF	TGTGCCAGTAAGGGACTAGCGGGAGGAGGCGTCGGAGATACGCAGTATTTT
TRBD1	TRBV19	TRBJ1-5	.	CASGDRGHQPQHF	TGTGCCAGTGGGGACAGGGGGCATCAGCCCCAGCATTTT
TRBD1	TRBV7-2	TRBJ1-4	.	CASSKTNIGQGGEKLFF	TGTGCCAGCAGCAAGACAAACATAGGACAGGGCGGTGAAAAACTGTTTTTT
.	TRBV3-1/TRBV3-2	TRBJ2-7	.	CASSLRAFLGIYEQYF	TGTGCCAGCAGCCTTAGAGCCTTCTTGGGCATATACGAGCAGTACTTC
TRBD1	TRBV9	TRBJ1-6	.	CASSARPGQYNSPLHF	TGTGCCAGCAGCGCCCGACCGGGACAGTATAATTCACCCCTCCACTTT
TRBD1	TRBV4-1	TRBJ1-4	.	CASSQRQGAEKLFF	TGCGCCAGCAGCCAGAGACAGGGTGCGGAAAAACTGTTTTTT
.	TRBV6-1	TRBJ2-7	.	CASSEAGRAYEQYF	TGTGCCAGCAGTGAAGCGGGCAGAGCCTACGAGCAGTACTTC
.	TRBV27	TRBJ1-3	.	CAKTGSGSGNTIYF	TGTGCCAAGACAGGTTCAGGCTCTGGAAACACCATATATTTT
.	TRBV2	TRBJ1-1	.	CASRQFSDEAFF	TGTGCCAGCAGACAGTTTAGCGATGAAGCTTTCTTT
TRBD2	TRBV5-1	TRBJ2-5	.	CASSLLAGVGETQYF	TGCGCCAGCAGCTTACTAGCGGGGGTAGGGGAGACCCAGTACTTC
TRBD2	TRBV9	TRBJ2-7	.	CASSVTGGGGSYEQYF	TGTGCCAGCAGCGTCACGGGAGGGGGTGGATCCTACGAGCAGTACTTC